Following are 16 T cell receptor beta chains from one sample sequenced in a study of shared clonotypes between healthy human individuals (dated by TCRdb to between 2020 and 2021). Library prep was done by the immunoSEQ multiplex PCR assay. In TCRdb, the immuneACCESS table is reduced to in-frame sequences with V and J assigned. These tables do not hold every clone; where another copy was compared, an unresolved V gene accounts for under half, and the others remain unexplained. The sample profile shows approximately 240,000 clones; over 60% of them were found once. Clones ranked in the top ten supply approximately 12% of the sample. Material: memory CD4+ T cells sorted from blood. Taken with the paper, the label for cell subset or site translates to: CD45RA-negative fraction. The receptor set was obtained from a young man in good health.

The rearrangement links TRBV29-1 to TRBJ2-3; D is possibly TRBD1 (6 bases). The CDR3 contains 13 residues. V was shortened by 3 bases and J by 1 base, with 8 bases between the two germline ends. Germline loops: CDR1 SQVTM, CDR2 ANQGSEA. The CDR3 DNA reads as TGCAGCGTTGAGGCAGGGGGCACAGATACGCAGTATTTT. Translation: CSVEAGGTDTQYF.

The chain carries TRBV6-4 and TRBJ2-1; the D gene is possibly TRBD1 (6 bases). Trimming left V 4 bases short and J 6 bases short, with 13 bases between. Per the germline V gene, CDR1 is MRHNA and CDR2 is SNTAGT. This CDR3 has 14 residues. The CDR3 is CASSVQGKGNEQFF. The CDR3 nucleotides read TGTGCCAGCAGTGTACAGGGTAAGGGCAATGAGCAGTTCTTC.

The chain combines TRBV19 with TRBJ2-1; 9 bases are shared with TRBD1. J gave up 6 bases and V 6 bases, and 6 bases lay outside the gene matches. Per the germline V gene, CDR1 is LNHDA and CDR2 is SQIVND (reference sequence). CDR3 length: 14 residues. In nucleotides, the CDR3 is TGTGCCAGTAGAGGGACAGGGAATATCAATGAGCAGTTCTTC. Translating it yields CASRGTGNINEQFF.

Comment on this clone: The identical CDR3 is also encoded by other nucleotide sequences in the sample. The chain couples TRBV29-1 to TRBJ2-1, with 7 nucleotides matching TRBD1. CDR3 length: 14 residues. V was clipped by 6 bases and J by 3 bases; unmatched bases: 8. Looked up from germline, CDR1 is SQVTM and CDR2 is ANQGSEA. In DNA form, the CDR3 reads TGCAGCGTGCTCCGGGACAGAGACTACAATGAGCAGTTCTTC. Encoded protein: CSVLRDRDYNEQFF.

V is TRBV19 and J is TRBJ1-5; D gene ambiguous. The germline V gene encodes CDR1 LNHDA and CDR2 SQIVND (reference sequence). CDR3 length equals 18 residues. With 5 bases removed from V and 0 bases from J, the gap between germline ends came to 20 bases. The chain's CDR3 is CASSLHGLPLLSNQPQHF. The CDR3 coding sequence is TGTGCCAGTAGTCTGCATGGGCTGCCTCTTCTTAGCAATCAGCCCCAGCATTTT.

The sample holds a few counts of this clone. V usage is TRBV7-9 and J usage is TRBJ1-2, with D perhaps matching TRBD1 (5 bases). Germline-derived CDR1 and CDR2 are SEHNR and FQNEAQ (reference sequence). The CDR3 length is 15 residues. V was cut by 0 bases and J by 2 bases, with 10 bases left in between. CDR3 protein: CASSLARAGNYGYTF. CDR3 sequence (DNA): TGTGCCAGCAGCTTAGCGAGGGCAGGGAACTATGGCTACACCTTC.

The CDR3 here is CASSLASGTNEKLFF. CDR3 nucleotide sequence: TGTGCCAGCAGCTTAGCATCTGGGACTAATGAAAAACTGTTTTTT. The V call is TRBV7-2, the J call TRBJ1-4; D not resolved. The CDR3 is 15 amino acids. V was pared by 0 bases and J by 2 bases, with 7 bases between. Germline V gene sequence: CDR1 SGHTA, CDR2 FQGNSA.

V gene TRBV18 combines with J gene TRBJ2-7; D might be TRBD1 (6 bases). CDR1 and CDR2 (germline): KGHSH, LQKENI. The V end lost 2 bases, the J end lost 2 bases, and 10 bases lay between the germline ends. The CDR3 spans 14 residues. CDR3 sequence: CASSPSAGAYEQYF. In nucleotides, the CDR3 is TGTGCCAGCTCACCATCAGCAGGGGCCTACGAGCAGTACTTC. Supplemented by reference TRBV18 and TRBJ2-7, the full variable domain reads NAGVMQNPRHLVRRRGQEARLRCSPMKGHSHVYWYRQLPEEGLKFMVYLQKENIIDESGMPKERFSAEFPKEGPSILRIQQVVRGDSAAYFCASSPSAGAYEQYFGPGTRLTVT.

As for this clone: The junction shows a germline mismatch at one end, possibly a read error. V is TRBV2 and J is TRBJ2-7; D is perhaps TRBD1 or TRBD2 (7 bases each). Germline assignment: CDR1 SNHLY and CDR2 FYNNEI. This CDR3 contains 11 residues. CDR3 bases: TGTGCCAGTTCCCGGGGGGACAGAGACAACTTC. This encodes CASSRGDRDNF.

V usage is TRBV28 and J usage is TRBJ2-7, with 10 bases aligning to TRBD2. The germline V gene has CDR1 MDHEN and CDR2 SYDVKM. Trimming took 5 bases from V and 1 from J; bases not matched to a gene: 8. The CDR3 loop spans 16 amino acids. CDR3 residues: CASSPPLAGGSYEQYF. The CDR3 DNA is TGTGCCAGCAGTCCGCCCTTAGCGGGAGGATCCTACGAGCAGTACTTC.

This sequence joins TRBV29-1 and TRBJ2-1; TRBD1 might be the D (6 bases). Trimming removed 6 bases at V and 5 bases at J, with 20 bases between. Germline V gene sequence: CDR1 SQVTM, CDR2 ANQGSEA. CDR3 length equals 15 residues. DNA of the CDR3: TGCAGCGTGGTTGGACAGAGGAGGTTGAACAATGAGCAGTTCTTC. This encodes CSVVGQRRLNNEQFF.

V usage is TRBV19 and J usage is TRBJ2-5; D call uncertain. Germline lookup yields CDR1 LNHDA and CDR2 SQIVND (reference sequence). Deletions cut 3 bases from V and 5 bases from J, with 16 bases between. CDR3 length: 15 amino acids. The CDR3 DNA is TGTGCCAGTAGTATGGTAGTTGGATTATCGGAGACCCAGTACTTC. Translation: CASSMVVGLSETQYF.

The chain recombines TRBV5-4 with TRBJ2-1; D uncertain. CDR1 is SGHNT, CDR2 YYREEE, per germline (reference sequence). There are 14 residues in the CDR3. Between the trimmed V and J ends, which lost 4 bases and 7 bases, there was a span of 15 bases. CDR3 amino acids: CASSPRLLGNEQFF. Here the CDR3 DNA reads TGTGCCAGCAGCCCCCGGCTGCTGGGGAATGAGCAGTTCTTC.

This clone showed up just a few times. The chain uses TRBV9 and TRBJ2-1, with TRBD2 identical over 13 bases. Germline V gene sequence: CDR1 SGDLS, CDR2 YYNGEE. V dropped 5 bases and J dropped 9; count of bases not matched to a gene: 11. This CDR3 is built from 16 residues. In DNA form, the CDR3 reads TGTGCCAGCAGAGCCGGGACTAGCGGGATGGCGGGTGAGCAGTTCTTC. This encodes CASRAGTSGMAGEQFF.

CDR3 nucleotide sequence: TGCGCCAGCAGTGAGCTGACCTCTTCGTTTCGCGAGCAGTACTTC. Translating it yields CASSELTSSFREQYF. The V gene is TRBV10-2, the J gene TRBJ2-7; D is uncertain. This CDR3 comprises 15 residues. Germline lookup yields CDR1 WSHSY and CDR2 SAAADI. Trimming pared 2 bases from V and 6 bases from J, leaving 17 bases between.

This clone was detected a few times. This chain connects TRBV19 to TRBJ2-2; no definite D call. Germline V gene sequence: CDR1 LNHDA, CDR2 SQIVND (reference sequence). The CDR3 is 13 residues long. V was shortened by 10 bases and J by 0 bases, with 9 bases between the two germline ends. Here the CDR3 reads CATASTNTGELFF. Written as DNA, the CDR3 is TGTGCCACAGCGAGCACGAACACCGGGGAGCTGTTTTTT.